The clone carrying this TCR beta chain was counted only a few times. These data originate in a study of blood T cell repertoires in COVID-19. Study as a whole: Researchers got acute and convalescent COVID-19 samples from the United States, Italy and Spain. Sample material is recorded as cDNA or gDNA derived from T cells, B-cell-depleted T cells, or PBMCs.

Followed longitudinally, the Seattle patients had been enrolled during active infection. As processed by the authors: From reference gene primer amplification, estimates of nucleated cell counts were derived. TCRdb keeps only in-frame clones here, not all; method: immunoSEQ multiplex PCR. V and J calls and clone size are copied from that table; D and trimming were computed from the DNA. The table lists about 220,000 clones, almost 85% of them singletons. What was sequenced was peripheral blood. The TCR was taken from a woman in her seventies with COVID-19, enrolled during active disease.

The CDR3 here is CATSRVRGRGEKLFF. The CDR3, as DNA: TGTGCCACCAGCAGAGTCAGGGGGCGTGGGGAAAAACTGTTTTTT. The chain is built from TRBV15 and TRBJ1-4; 8 positions match TRBD1. This CDR3 contains 15 residues. Losses at the gene ends were 1 base for V and 8 bases for J; bases not matched to a gene: 6. The germline CDR1 and CDR2 sequences are LNHNV and YYDKDF (reference sequence).